A selection of T cell receptor beta chains follows, all from one sample in a study of blood T cell repertoires in COVID-19. TCRdb's table, derived via immunoSEQ multiplex PCR, lists solely in-frame clones and lacks some. Among 75,000 to 95,000 clones listed, about two thirds were seen once. The source material was peripheral blood. Every receptor here comes from a woman between 55 and 75 years old in a cohort sampled during active or convalescent COVID-19. Each CDR3 is given with its conserved first and last residue. A D gene is named only where the DNA matches it firmly. Only some rows state a clone size, as once, few, many or a class for expanded clones.

V: TRBV19; size: -; J: TRBJ2-2; D: TRBD2; DNA: TGTGCCAGTAGTGCGACTAGCGGGGGGCGAGGGGAGCTGTTTTTT; CDR3: CASSATSGGRGELFF
V: TRBV27; size: few; J: TRBJ1-5; D: -; DNA: TGTGCCAGCAGGCAGGGCGCCGTGAGCAATCAGCCCCAGCATTTT; CDR3: CASRQGAVSNQPQHF
V: TRBV11-1; size: -; J: TRBJ2-5; D: -; DNA: TGTGCCAGCAGCGATCGACAGGATGAAGAGACCCAGTACTTC; CDR3: CASSDRQDEETQYF
V: TRBV14; size: -; J: TRBJ2-1; D: TRBD2; DNA: TGTGCCAGCAGCCAAAGAGGTCGGGGGGGCCTCTACAATGAGCAGTTCTTC; CDR3: CASSQRGRGGLYNEQFF
V: TRBV5-4; size: -; J: TRBJ2-3; D: -; DNA: TGTGCCAGCAGCTCCCCCCGGGGGTTAGGCACAGATACGCAGTATTTT; CDR3: CASSSPRGLGTDTQYF
V: TRBV6-1; size: once; J: TRBJ1-5; D: TRBD1; DNA: TGTGCCAGCAGTGTGGGACAGGGGGGAGGTAGTAGCAATCAGCCCCAGCATTTT; CDR3: CASSVGQGGGSSNQPQHF
V: TRBV9; size: -; J: TRBJ2-5; D: -; DNA: TGTGCCAGCAGCGTAGAGGGGATAGCAGGAGAGACCCAGTACTTC; CDR3: CASSVEGIAGETQYF
V: TRBV5-1; size: once; J: TRBJ2-1; D: -; DNA: TGCGCCAGCACCTCAGGACTGCCTAACTACAATGAGCAGTTCTTC; CDR3: CASTSGLPNYNEQFF
V: TRBV30; size: -; J: TRBJ2-3; D: TRBD2; DNA: TGTGCCTGGAGTCTAAACCCTCCCGGGGGGGCATCAGATACGCAGTATTTT; CDR3: CAWSLNPPGGASDTQYF
V: TRBV18; size: -; J: TRBJ1-2; D: -; DNA: TGTGCCAGCTCATCTTACTATGGCTACACCTTC; CDR3: CASSSYYGYTF
V: TRBV5-1; size: -; J: TRBJ2-1; D: -; DNA: TGCGCCAGCAGCTTGATCAGGGAGCAGTTCTTC; CDR3: CASSLIREQFF
V: TRBV5-1; size: -; J: TRBJ1-1; D: -; DNA: TGCGCCAGCAGCTTGGAACTTCGGTCAGGCCTGAACACTGAAGCTTTCTTT; CDR3: CASSLELRSGLNTEAFF
V: TRBV3-1/TRBV3-2; size: once; J: TRBJ2-2; D: TRBD2; DNA: TGTGCCAGCGTCTCTAGCGGGTCCGGGGAGCTGTTTTTT; CDR3: CASVSSGSGELFF
V: TRBV2; size: -; J: TRBJ2-7; D: -; DNA: TGTGCCAGCAAGCCGGGTCCTCACGAGCAGTACTTC; CDR3: CASKPGPHEQYF
V: TRBV29-1; size: -; J: TRBJ2-1; D: -; DNA: TGCAGCGTTGAAGAGCCGGGATCGCCACAGTTCTTC; CDR3: CSVEEPGSPQFF
V: TRBV29-1; size: -; J: TRBJ2-3; D: TRBD2; DNA: TGCAGCGTTGAAGATCTGGGGACTAGCGGGGGGGGCTCCCCATATACGCAGTATTTT; CDR3: CSVEDLGTSGGGSPYTQYF
V: TRBV30; size: -; J: TRBJ2-3; D: -; DNA: TGTGCCTGGAACAGGCAGGTAACAGATACGCAGTATTTT; CDR3: CAWNRQVTDTQYF
V: TRBV27; size: -; J: TRBJ1-6; D: -; DNA: TGTGCCAGCACCCCACGGGGGAATTCACCCCTCCACTTT; CDR3: CASTPRGNSPLHF
V: TRBV28; size: -; J: TRBJ1-1; D: -; DNA: TGTGCCAGCACCGGGGGGATCTTGAACACTGAAGCTTTCTTT; CDR3: CASTGGILNTEAFF
V: TRBV3-1/TRBV3-2; size: -; J: TRBJ2-7; D: -; DNA: TGTGCCAGCAGCCAAGGGCCGGAGGGCTCCTACGAGCAGTACTTC; CDR3: CASSQGPEGSYEQYF
V: TRBV18; size: -; J: TRBJ2-1; D: TRBD2; DNA: TGTGCCAGCTCACAGCTAGCGGGCACCTACAATGAGCAGTTCTTC; CDR3: CASSQLAGTYNEQFF
V: TRBV5-1; size: -; J: TRBJ1-5; D: -; DNA: TGCGCCAGCAGCTTGGACGGAGACAATCAGCCCCAGCATTTT; CDR3: CASSLDGDNQPQHF
V: TRBV27; size: -; J: TRBJ2-7; D: TRBD1; DNA: TGTGCCAGTAAAAGGACAGGATCCATCGGAGAGCAGTACTTC; CDR3: CASKRTGSIGEQYF
V: TRBV7-9; size: many; J: TRBJ1-5; D: -; DNA: TGTGCCAGCAGCTTATTGGAGAGACGGAGACTTTATAGCAATCAGCCCCAGCATTTT; CDR3: CASSLLERRRLYSNQPQHF
V: TRBV19; size: -; J: TRBJ1-6; D: TRBD1; DNA: TGTGCCAGTAGTATACGGCAGGGGGTCATCACCCTCCACTTT; CDR3: CASSIRQGVITLHF
V: TRBV7-8; size: once; J: TRBJ2-1; D: TRBD1; DNA: TGTGCCAGCAGCGCACGACAGGGGGACTCCTACAATGAGCAGTTCTTC; CDR3: CASSARQGDSYNEQFF
V: TRBV18; size: -; J: TRBJ2-1; D: TRBD1; DNA: TGTGCCAGCTCACCCGGACAGGGCTCCTACAATGAGCAGTTCTTC; CDR3: CASSPGQGSYNEQFF
V: TRBV6-6; size: once; J: TRBJ2-1; D: TRBD2; DNA: TGTGCCAGCAGTCCAAGCGGGGTCTCCTACAATGAGCAGTTCTTC; CDR3: CASSPSGVSYNEQFF
V: TRBV11-1; size: few; J: TRBJ1-2; D: TRBD1; DNA: TGTGCCAGCAGCCAATCCGGACAGGGCCTCTATGGCTACACCTTC; CDR3: CASSQSGQGLYGYTF
V: TRBV2; size: -; J: TRBJ1-5; D: -; DNA: TGTGCCAGCAGTGAAGCGCCCCCGGGCAATCAGCCCCAGCATTTT; CDR3: CASSEAPPGNQPQHF
V: TRBV2; size: -; J: TRBJ1-2; D: -; DNA: TGTGCCAGCATGACAGATGTCGGCGGCTACACCTTC; CDR3: CASMTDVGGYTF
V: TRBV10-3; size: once; J: TRBJ2-7; D: TRBD1; DNA: TGTGCCATCAGTGACCAAATACAGGGGGCGGACGAGCAGTACTTC; CDR3: CAISDQIQGADEQYF
V: TRBV7-2; size: few; J: TRBJ2-1; D: -; DNA: TGTGCCAGCAGCTTAGCGGGGGCGCCCTCGGAGGAGCAGTTCTTC; CDR3: CASSLAGAPSEEQFF
V: TRBV9; size: once; J: TRBJ1-1; D: -; DNA: TGTGCCAGCAGCCCTCACGGGAAGGCCGAAGCTTTCTTT; CDR3: CASSPHGKAEAFF
V: TRBV6-2/TRBV6-3; size: -; J: TRBJ2-1; D: TRBD2; DNA: TGTGCCAGCAGTTACTCGATCGGGGGGTTCTCCTACAATGAGCAGTTCTTC; CDR3: CASSYSIGGFSYNEQFF
V: TRBV5-1; size: once; J: TRBJ2-7; D: -; DNA: TGCGCCAGCAGCCACTATAGAGGGACTGACGAGCAGTACTTC; CDR3: CASSHYRGTDEQYF
V: TRBV5-1; size: -; J: TRBJ2-5; D: TRBD1; DNA: TGCGCCAGCAGTTCCGGGACAGGACAAGAGACCCAGTACTTC; CDR3: CASSSGTGQETQYF
V: TRBV5-6; size: -; J: TRBJ2-5; D: TRBD2; DNA: TGTGCCAGCAGCGGAAGAAAACTAGCGGGGGGACGAGGAGAGACCCAGTACTTC; CDR3: CASSGRKLAGGRGETQYF
V: TRBV2; size: -; J: TRBJ2-5; D: TRBD2; DNA: TGTGCCAGCAGTCCCGGGACTAGCGGGGGGACCCGGTACCAAGAGACCCAGTACTTC; CDR3: CASSPGTSGGTRYQETQYF
V: TRBV10-2; size: -; J: TRBJ2-1; D: TRBD2; DNA: TGCGCCAGCATCGACGCTAGCGGGGTTGATGAGCAGTTCTTC; CDR3: CASIDASGVDEQFF
V: TRBV6-4; size: -; J: TRBJ1-4; D: -; DNA: TGTGCCAGCAGTGACAGGGGAGGAACTAATGAAAAACTGTTTTTT; CDR3: CASSDRGGTNEKLFF
V: TRBV11-3; size: -; J: TRBJ2-3; D: TRBD2; DNA: TGTGCCAGCAGCCCTCGGGCTAGCGGAGCAGATACGCAGTATTTT; CDR3: CASSPRASGADTQYF